The sample holds many counts of the clone carrying this TCR beta chain. The data are from a study of identical twins. TCRdb itself ran the 5' RACE reads through MiXCR, one entry per CDR3 protein. The sample lists hundreds of thousands of distinct CDR3 sequences, 6.1% occurring once. CDR1 and CDR2 (germline): SQVTM, ANQGSEA. J was trimmed by 5 bases and V by 4 bases; bases with no gene match: 12. CDR3 length: 15 amino acids. The source is a man aged 18 to 29 in good health. The sequenced sample was naive T cells sorted from blood. This sequence joins TRBV29-1 and TRBJ1-1; 8 bases are shared with TRBD1. The CDR3 loop reads CSVAFRGRFSTEAFF. The CDR3 DNA sequence: TGCAGCGTTGCATTCAGGGGGCGCTTCTCTACTGAAGCTTTCTTT.